This T cell receptor (beta chain) was captured in a study of early T cells in non-severe SARS-CoV-2 infection. Each CDR3 protein is one row after TCRdb ran MiXCR on the 5' RACE reads. The sample holds about 48,000 distinct CDR3 sequences, roughly 6.1% seen once. This clonotype has just a few counts. Germline-derived CDR1 and CDR2 are MNHNS and SASEGT. With 2 bases removed from V and 5 bases from J, the gap between germline ends came to 15 bases. The CDR3 extends over 15 amino acids. The gene calls are TRBV6-1 and TRBJ2-5, with a tentative D call TRBD2 (7 bases). The clonotype was recovered from an adult who was a healthcare worker with PCR-confirmed SARS-CoV-2 infection or an uninfected control (not recorded which). The source was whole blood, collected at baseline. The CDR3 loop reads CASSEMGGQVETQYF. Written as DNA, the CDR3 is TGTGCCAGCAGTGAAATGGGGGGGCAAGTGGAGACCCAGTACTTC.